A selection of T cell receptor beta chains follows, all from one sample in a study of CD8 T cells in ankylosing spondylitis. TCRdb recomputed calls from the 5' RACE reads with MiXCR, one row per CDR3 protein. Seen here are roughly 300,000 distinct CDR3 sequences, around 8% observed once, and the top ten hold more than 14%. Material: blood, either unsorted or a sorted T cell fraction (not recorded which). The receptors stem from a male donor with ankylosing spondylitis. CDR3s include the opening cysteine and the closing phenylalanine or tryptophan.

V	CDR3
TRBV6-1	CASETSGQETQYF
TRBV13	CASSRRGRRQETQYF
TRBV7-2	CASRGPFEKLFF
TRBV18	CASSSAPQPYREQYF
TRBV28	CASSLQGGFGYGYTF
TRBV6-2/TRBV6-3	CASSYSIGRGRNQPQHF
TRBV3-1	CASSQDRGQYNEQFF
TRBV6-2/TRBV6-3	CASRRAGALPDTQYF
TRBV3-1	CASSQDLTGSQPQHF
TRBV29-1	CSVTSRKSSYNEQFF
TRBV3-1	CASSQENRIWETQYF
TRBV10-2	CASSDWVGRDRSREQYF
TRBV5-1	CASSSDGRNEKLFF
TRBV4-3	CASSQERGIGTEAFF
TRBV6-1	CASSDRGLAGGSSYEQYF
TRBV4-1	CASSQDNGESSYNEQFF
TRBV2	CASSDGTTFYGYTF
TRBV6-5	CASSWTATYEQYF
TRBV28	CASSFRDIEAFF
TRBV7-9	CASSRTSGVAAGELFF
TRBV11-3	CASSLGGGAINEQFF
TRBV5-1	CASSPGQGGDTQYF
TRBV20-1	CSARGPAGGLNNEQFF
TRBV5-1	CASSSTSGRPYEQFF
TRBV5-1	CASSKEWEPETQYF
TRBV3-1	CASAGDGRLEETQYF
TRBV29-1	CSVSDTDTQYF
TRBV7-2	CASSRGLDEKLFF
TRBV5-8	CASSLEGPHTGELFF
TRBV6-6	CASSYSTGNEQYF
TRBV11-3	CASSLLAGEGDTQYF
TRBV25-1	CASSELKEQDQETQYF
TRBV12-3/TRBV12-4	CASSGGPRAGSGQPQHF
TRBV5-1	CASSLDFGKGANTGELFF
TRBV28	CASSSGLGGYTF
TRBV5-1	CASSLRPTGASFYGYTF
TRBV7-2	CASSFIGAQYF
TRBV18	CASSPLSQPVNYEQYF
TRBV27	CASSLSRTSHEQYF
TRBV5-1	CASSFSTGNEQFF
TRBV28	CASSFGQETQYF
TRBV5-1	CASSLGTGGVVRADTQYF
TRBV7-9	CASSPAREAPLHF
TRBV7-2	CASSLSGTAYEQYF
TRBV7-3	CASSKGPAYEQYF
TRBV7-9	CASSSSTSGRARFF